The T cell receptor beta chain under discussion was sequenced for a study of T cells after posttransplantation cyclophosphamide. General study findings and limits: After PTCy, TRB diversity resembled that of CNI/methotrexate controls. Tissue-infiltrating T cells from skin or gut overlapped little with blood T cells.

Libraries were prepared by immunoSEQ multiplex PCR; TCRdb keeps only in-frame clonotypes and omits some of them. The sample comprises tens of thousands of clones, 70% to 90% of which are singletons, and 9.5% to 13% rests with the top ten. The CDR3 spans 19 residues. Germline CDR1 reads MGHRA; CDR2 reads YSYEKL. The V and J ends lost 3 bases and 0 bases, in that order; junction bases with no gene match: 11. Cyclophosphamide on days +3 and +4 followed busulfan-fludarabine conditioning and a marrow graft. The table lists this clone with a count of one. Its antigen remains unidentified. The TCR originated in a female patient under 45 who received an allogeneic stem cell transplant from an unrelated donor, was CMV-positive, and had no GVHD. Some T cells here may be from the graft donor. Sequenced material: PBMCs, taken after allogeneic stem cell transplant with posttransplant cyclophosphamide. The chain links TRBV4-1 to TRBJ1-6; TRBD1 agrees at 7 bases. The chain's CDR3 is CASSQFRDSGSSYNSPLHF. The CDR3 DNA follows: TGCGCCAGCAGCCAGTTCCGGGACAGTGGTAGCTCCTATAATTCACCCCTCCACTTT.